This T cell receptor (beta chain) was identified in a study of beta chain features in type 1 diabetes (dated by TCRdb to between 2017 and 2018). Turning to the overall study: Mean age, gender distribution, total cell number and subset yield did not differ between patients and healthy donors. A total of 85 million to 140 million sorted cells were examined across all samples, and a strong correlation was observed between cell number per subset and RNA yield. The study compared TCRB repertoires of sorted circulating CD4+ T cell subsets between recently diagnosed type 1 diabetes patients and matched healthy donors. Whereas all 28 donors provided naive and central memory subsets, regulatory and stem cell-like memory subsets were isolated from just 8 patients and about 8 healthy donors. Results the study describes overall, beyond this receptor: Because cDNA was sequenced instead of genomic DNA, highly expressing activated cells could be over-represented, though the groups showed no difference in activation or CD3 levels. A moderate but significant shortening of TCRB CDR3 length was observed in type 1 diabetes patients in all four CD4+ subsets. Only small numbers of individuals were included in the HLA sub-analyses, which left unresolved whether HLA type had any influence on TCRB rearrangement. Patients with type 1 diabetes made fewer insertions and deleted more nucleotides at VDJ recombination sites, implying thymic rearrangement abnormalities. Naive, central memory and regulatory TCRB repertoires appeared more similar among patients than among healthy donors. PCR might favor shorter templates, but patient and control samples were amplified and corrected together, so any skew would affect both groups equally.

As concerns this clone: What antigen it recognizes has not been identified. The input lacks base qualities; no much larger clone sits a single base away.

From each donor, a single peripheral blood sample of approximately 0.11 L on average was drawn into heparinised tubes. Using a panel that included CD45RO, CCR7, CD25, CD127, CD95 and CD27, naive, central memory, regulatory and stem cell-like memory CD4+ T cells were sorted on a BD FACSAria II. All sorted populations exceeded 98% purity. PBMCs were isolated immediately by Lymphoprep density gradient centrifugation and stained directly without culture. Samples were stained and sorted in pairs, with one healthy donor and one patient per experiment, so that batch effects were minimized. V is clipped by 0 bases and J by 0 bases, and the sequence between their germline boundaries is 8 bases long. CDR1 and CDR2 (SGHAT, FQNNGV) derive from the germline V gene. The CDR3 runs 15 amino acids, cysteine and phenylalanine included. Of all the DNA, just the CDR3 is kept, 45 bases in frame from base 1. The entire amount of isolated RNA was reverse transcribed using the High Capacity cDNA Reverse Transcription Kit, so the sequenced TCRB transcripts were expressed ones. Deep immunoSEQ sequencing was applied to naive, central memory and regulatory T cell samples, giving an average of about 3.8 million total reads per sample. Sorted cells were lysed in RLT buffer and RNA was extracted with DNase-treated RNeasy Micro or Mini kits, depending on cell number. Each cell subset was processed separately to prevent cross-contamination, with patient and healthy donor samples processed together. The immunoSEQ multiplex PCR was used to amplify TCRB sequences from cDNA, generating 87-bp fragments that spanned the CDR3 region. Sequencing of the amplicons was done on the Illumina HiSeq platform. Under the source paper's analysis protocol: Synthetic template baselines were used to correct PCR bias computationally, reads within Hamming distance 2 were collapsed together, and singletons that could not be merged were discarded. By aligning reads against IMGT, V, D and J genes, CDR3 length, and insertions or deletions at six rearrangement sites were assigned. Within each subset, clonotype counts were normalized to sorted cell number, and only after that were true diversity and Gini coefficients computed with the tcR R package. Repertoire sharing was quantified using the overlap coefficient calculated on TCRB nucleotide sequences. As a proxy for the pre-selection repertoire, out-of-frame TCRB sequences from naive cells were analyzed. The clones in this table, taken by TCRdb from immuneACCESS, are in-frame only. Not every clone is retained; where verified, under half of the shortfall comes from an unresolved V gene, and the cause of the rest is unknown. The V and J calls and clone size come from that table; D and trimming were worked out from the DNA. For this sample there are around 250,000 clones; 11% to 15% appear just once. The leading ten clones occupy just under 0.02% of the sample.

Sequencing was done on a sample of naive CD4+ T cells from blood. Explained via the paper, the cell subset or site label denotes: true naive CD4+ T cells. The receptor comes from a man younger than 45 with type 1 diabetes. This sequence uses TRBV11-2 and TRBJ2-5, with the D gene call left open. CDR3 reads: CASSLDLRYQETQYF. The DNA reads TGTGCCAGCAGCTTAGATCTGCGGTACCAAGAGACCCAGTACTTC.